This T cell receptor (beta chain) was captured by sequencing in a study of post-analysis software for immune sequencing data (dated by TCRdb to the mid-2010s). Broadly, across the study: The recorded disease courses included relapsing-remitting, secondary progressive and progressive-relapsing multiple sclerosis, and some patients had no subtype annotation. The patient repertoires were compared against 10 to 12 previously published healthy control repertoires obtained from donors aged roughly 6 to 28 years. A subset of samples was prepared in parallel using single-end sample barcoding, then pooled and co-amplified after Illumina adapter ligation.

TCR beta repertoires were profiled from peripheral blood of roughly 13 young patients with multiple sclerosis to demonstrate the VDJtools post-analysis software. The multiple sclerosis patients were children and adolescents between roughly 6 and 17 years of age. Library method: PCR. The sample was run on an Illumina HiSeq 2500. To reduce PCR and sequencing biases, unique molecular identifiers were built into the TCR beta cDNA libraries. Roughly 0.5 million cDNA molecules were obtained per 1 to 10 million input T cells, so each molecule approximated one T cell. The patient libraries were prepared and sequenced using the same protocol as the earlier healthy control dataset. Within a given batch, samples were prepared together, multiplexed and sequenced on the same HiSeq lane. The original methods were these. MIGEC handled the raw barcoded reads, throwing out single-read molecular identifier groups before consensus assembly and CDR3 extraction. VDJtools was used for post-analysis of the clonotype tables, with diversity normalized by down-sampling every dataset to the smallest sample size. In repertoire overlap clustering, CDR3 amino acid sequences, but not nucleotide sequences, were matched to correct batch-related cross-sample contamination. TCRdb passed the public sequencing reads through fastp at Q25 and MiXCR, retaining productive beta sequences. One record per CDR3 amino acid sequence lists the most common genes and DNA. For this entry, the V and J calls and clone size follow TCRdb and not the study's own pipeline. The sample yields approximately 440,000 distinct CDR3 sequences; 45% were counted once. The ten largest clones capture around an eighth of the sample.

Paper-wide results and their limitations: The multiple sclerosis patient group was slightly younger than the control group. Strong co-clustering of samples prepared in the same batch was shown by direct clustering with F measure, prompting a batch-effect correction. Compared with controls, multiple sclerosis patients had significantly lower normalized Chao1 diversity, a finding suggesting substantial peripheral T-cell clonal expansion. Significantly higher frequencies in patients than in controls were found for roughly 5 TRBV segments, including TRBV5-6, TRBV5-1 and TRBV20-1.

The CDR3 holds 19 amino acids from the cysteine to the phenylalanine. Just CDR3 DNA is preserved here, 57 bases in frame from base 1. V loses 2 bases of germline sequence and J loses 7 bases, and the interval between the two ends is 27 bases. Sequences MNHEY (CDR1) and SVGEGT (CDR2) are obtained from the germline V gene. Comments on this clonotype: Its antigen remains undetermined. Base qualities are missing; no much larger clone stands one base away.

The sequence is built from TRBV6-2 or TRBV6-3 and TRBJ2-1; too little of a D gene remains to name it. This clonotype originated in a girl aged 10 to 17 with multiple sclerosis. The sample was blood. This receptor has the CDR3 CASSYRLRSSTIERNEQFF. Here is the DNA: TGTGCCAGCAGTTACCGTCTACGAAGTTCAACTATCGAAAGGAATGAGCAGTTCTTC.